This T cell receptor (beta chain) originates from a study of blood T cell repertoires in COVID-19. About the study: Samples came from the United States, Italy and Spain, spanning acute and convalescent COVID-19. Sample material is recorded as cDNA or gDNA derived from T cells, B-cell-depleted T cells, or PBMCs.

As processed by the authors: Counts of nucleated cells, estimated from reference gene primer amplification, were obtained. Measured with immunoSEQ multiplex PCR; TCRdb has only the in-frame clones, and not every one. V and J calls plus clone size are reproduced from that table; the DNA served to infer D and trimming. Of roughly 29,000 clones listed, 80% to 90% are singletons. The germline gives CDR1 LNHDA, CDR2 SQIVND (reference sequence). CDR3 size: 16 residues. Trimming removed 3 bases from V and 3 bases from J, with 18 bases in between. While infection was still active, Seattle patients were enrolled and then followed longitudinally.

Sequenced material: peripheral blood. The gene calls are TRBV19 and TRBJ2-7; a possible D gene is TRBD2 (6 bases). The receptor was isolated from a woman of 80 years or more with COVID-19, enrolled during active disease. This CDR3 reads CASSMWGGETFYEQYF. The CDR3 DNA is TGTGCCAGTAGTATGTGGGGCGGGGAAACATTCTACGAGCAGTACTTC.